Sequencing of this T cell receptor (beta chain) was carried out in a study of blood T cell repertoires in COVID-19. For the study at large: Samples taken during acute and convalescent COVID-19 were collected in the United States, Italy and Spain. T cells, B-cell-depleted T cells, or PBMCs provided the cDNA or gDNA that served as material.

Original methodology: Estimated nucleated cell counts came from reference gene primer amplification. The table came from immunoSEQ multiplex PCR; TCRdb's copy has only in-frame clones and leaves some out. V, J and clone size derive from that table, while D and trimming were established from the DNA sequence. The table lists 68,000 or so clones, over 75% of them singletons. Sample: peripheral blood. This TCR was recovered from a man aged 50-60 years with active COVID-19.

The CDR3 loop reads CASSKSGDREYEQFF. DNA of the CDR3: TGTGCCAGCAGCAAAAGCGGGGACAGGGAGTATGAGCAGTTCTTC. V is TRBV21-1 and J is TRBJ2-1; the listed D gene, TRBD1, was not tested against the DNA. TRBV21-1 is a listed pseudogene. The CDR3 runs to 15 residues.